This entry lists 23 T cell receptor beta chains sequenced from one sample in a study of regulatory T cells in long-lasting Graves disease. With iRepertoire HTBI primers and Arm-PCR of CDR3 regions, TCR beta libraries were built. TCRdb redid the calling of the multiplex PCR reads with MiXCR, one entry per CDR3 protein. Of 400,000 to 550,000 distinct CDR3 sequences listed, roughly 15% are singletons. Time point specified: newly diagnosed GD, antithyroid drugs for less than 3 months. Making the TCR library involved RNA that had been extracted from PBMCs. This sample was shared with a second study, whose subject was T cells in Graves' hyperthyroidism and ophthalmopathy.

The sample in question was peripheral blood mononuclear cells (PBMCs), obtained at new diagnosis, from a patient treated with antithyroid drugs. All receptors come from a woman in her twenties or thirties with Graves disease.

This clonotype was counted many times. The V gene is TRBV12-3 or TRBV12-4, the J gene TRBJ2-7, with a possible D match to TRBD2 (5 bases). The CDR3 sequence is 14 residues long. The ends were cut back, 3 bases at V and 5 bases at J, with 14 bases in the middle. Here the CDR3 DNA reads TGTGCCAGCAGTTTCCGTCAGAGCGGAGACGAGCAGTACTTC. The encoded protein is CASSFRQSGDEQYF.

This clonotype occurred many times. This rearrangement joins TRBV6-1 to TRBJ2-5, with TRBD2 matching 7 bases. CDR3 length equals 18 residues. Germline values: CDR1 MNHNS, CDR2 SASEGT. The J segment lost 0 bases and the V segment lost 5 bases, leaving 15 bases of the junction unmatched. The CDR3 DNA reads TGTGCCAGCAGTCCCTCATTGGGGCGGGGGTTATACCAAGAGACCCAGTACTTC. It encodes CASSPSLGRGLYQETQYF.

Notes on this clonotype: A much larger clone lies one base from this, so it may be a read error. This CDR3 reads CASSVEGGGTSSDEQYF. As DNA, the CDR3 is TGTGCCAGCAGCGTAGAGGGGGGGGGAACCAGCTCCGACGAGCAGTACTTC. The chain employs TRBV9 and TRBJ2-7; D may be TRBD2 (7 bases). The CDR3 spans 17 residues. Germline values: CDR1 SGDLS, CDR2 YYNGEE.

This clonotype was observed many times. The rearrangement joins TRBV20-1 to TRBJ2-7; D is undetermined. Germline CDR1 is DFQATT and CDR2 is SNEGSKA (reference sequence). This CDR3 contains 12 residues. CDR3 nucleotide sequence: TGCACTGGCTGGCCATCATCCTACGAGCAGTACTTC. Encoded protein: CTGWPSSYEQYF.

This clonotype was counted at least ten times. The chain uses TRBV18 and TRBJ1-2; no reliable D call. This CDR3 has 18 amino acids. V was cut by 2 bases and J by 8 bases, with 27 bases left in between. The germline CDR1 and CDR2 sequences are KGHSH and LQKENI. The CDR3 loop reads CASSPVWKWQPSWWGYTF. In nucleotides, the CDR3 is TGTGCCAGCTCACCAGTATGGAAATGGCAGCCCAGCTGGTGGGGCTACACCTTC.

This clonotype has only a few counts. The J gene is TRBJ2-3, the V gene TRBV10-3; D possibly corresponds to TRBD1 (6 bases). The CDR3 consists of 17 residues. Trimming took 6 bases from V and 4 from J, leaving 23 bases between them. Looked up from germline, CDR1 is ENHRY and CDR2 is SYGVKD. In DNA, the CDR3 is TGTGCCATCAGAGCGGCTCCACAGGGCCCCCGGGCAGATACGCAGTATTTT. Amino acid sequence: CAIRAAPQGPRADTQYF.

This sequence joins TRBV7-3 and TRBJ2-2; D is unresolved. This CDR3 has 14 residues. Germline CDR1 reads SGHTA; CDR2 reads FQGTGA. V was trimmed by 5 bases and J by 5 bases, leaving 12 bases between them. The CDR3 DNA reads as TGTGCCAGCAGCCCGTATGCCGGGACCGGGGAGCTGTTTTTT. Translation gives CASSPYAGTGELFF.

Comments on this clonotype: A much more abundant neighbour one base away suggests this may be a read error. V usage is TRBV18 and J usage is TRBJ1-4, with D uncertain. The CDR3 consists of 14 residues. The germline gives CDR1 KGHSH, CDR2 LQKENI. DNA for the CDR3: TGTGCCAACTCACCACCGTCCGAAAATGAAAAACTGTTTTTT. It encodes CANSPPSENEKLFF.

This clonotype was counted between two and nine times. This chain connects TRBV14 to TRBJ2-7; D call uncertain. Trimming stripped 4 bases from V and 6 bases from J, with 1 base between. The CDR3 extends over 9 amino acids. CDR1 is SGHDN and CDR2 is FVKESK in the germline V gene. This CDR3 is CASSLEQYF. In nucleotides, the CDR3 is TGTGCCAGCAGCCTCGAGCAGTACTTC. The variable domain in full, completed from reference TRBV14 and TRBJ2-7, reads EAGVTQFPSHSVIEKGQTVTLRCDPISGHDNLYWYRRVMGKEIKFLLHFVKESKQDESGMPNNRFLAERTGGTYSTLKVQPAELEDSGVYFCASSLEQYFGPGTRLTVT.

For this clonotype: Since a much larger clone is just one base distant, this may be a read error. V and J are TRBV7-9 and TRBJ1-2; a weak D match, TRBD1 (5 bases). This CDR3 has 14 residues. Germline-derived CDR1 and CDR2 are SEHNR and FQNEAQ (reference sequence). CDR3 DNA: TGTGCCAGCAGCCCCTCGGACTGGGGGTCTGGCTACATCTTC. The encoded protein is CASSPSDWGSGYIF. Full variable domain (rest looked up from reference TRBV7-9 and TRBJ1-2): DTGVSQNPRHKITKRGQNVTFRCDPISEHNRLYWYRQTLGQGPEFLTYFQNEAQLEKSRLLSDRFSAERPKGSFSTLEIQRTEQGDSAMYLCASSPSDWGSGYIFGSGTRLTVV.

This clonotype was seen repeatedly, ten times or more. V usage is TRBV28 and J usage is TRBJ1-5; 8 bases line up with TRBD1. Trimming cost V 5 bases and J 7 bases; bases outside gene matches: 19. The CDR3 covers 18 residues. Germline V CDR1 and CDR2: MDHEN, SYDVKM. The DNA for the CDR3 is TGTGCCAGCAGTCTTTACCCAGGGGGCCTAAATCGGGGACAGCCCCAGCATTTT. Amino acids: CASSLYPGGLNRGQPQHF.

This clonotype showed up many times. The chain links TRBV28 to TRBJ2-3; D gene unclear. The CDR3 spans 14 residues. Trimming took 1 base from V and 5 from J, leaving 10 bases between them. Germline V gives CDR1 MDHEN, CDR2 SYDVKM. CDR3 sequence: CASSLYLTQDTQYF. The CDR3 DNA sequence: TGTGCCAGCAGTTTATACCTCACCCAAGATACGCAGTATTTT.

This clonotype was detected only a few times. The chain combines TRBV19 with TRBJ2-3; D gene unclear. This CDR3 comprises 14 residues. Trimming took off 5 bases at V and 0 bases at J, with 9 bases between the two ends. Germline CDR1 LNHDA, CDR2 SQIVND (reference sequence). The chain's CDR3 is CASSLQSSTDTQYF. CDR3 bases: TGTGCCAGTAGTCTGCAATCTAGCACAGATACGCAGTATTTT.

The sample holds many counts of this clonotype. CDR3 bases: TGCAGTGCTAGTGAGTATGTGGGTGGTGAGCAGTTCTTC. It specifies CSASEYVGGEQFF. V is TRBV20-1 and J is TRBJ2-1, with D unclear. The CDR3 consists of 13 residues. Trimming pared 3 bases from V and 9 bases from J, leaving 15 bases between. Germline CDR1 is DFQATT and CDR2 is SNEGSKA (reference sequence).

The chain links TRBV20-1 to TRBJ2-5; 7 bases align to TRBD2. This CDR3 has 14 residues. Germline V gives CDR1 DFQATT, CDR2 SNEGSKA (reference sequence). V lost 6 bases, J lost 2 bases, and 9 bases stayed unmatched. CDR3 coding DNA: TGCAGTGCCCCCTCGGCGGGAGCACAAGAGACCCAGTACTTC. Its translation: CSAPSAGAQETQYF.

DNA for the CDR3: TGTGCAGGTGGGACCCTACCCTACGAGCAGTACTTC. Protein: CAGGTLPYEQYF. This chain uses TRBV3-1 with TRBJ2-7, with D perhaps TRBD1 or TRBD2 (5 bases each). The CDR3 is made up of 12 amino acids. Germline V CDR1 and CDR2: LGHDT, YNNKEL (reference sequence).

DNA for the CDR3: TGTGCCAGTAGTATTCTACAGGGGATCTGGAGCAATCAGCCCCAGCATTTT. This codes for CASSILQGIWSNQPQHF. The rearrangement links TRBV19 to TRBJ1-5, with 7 bases that match TRBD1. Losses at the gene ends were 3 bases for V and 1 base for J; bases not matched to a gene: 9. Germline V gene lookup returns CDR1 LNHDA and CDR2 SQIVND (reference sequence). This CDR3 comprises 17 residues. Drawing the rest from reference TRBV19 and TRBJ1-5, the complete variable domain is DGGITQSPKYLFRKEGQNVTLSCEQNLNHDAMYWYRQDPGQGLRLIYYSQIVNDFQKGDIAEGYSVSREKKESFPLTVTSAQKNPTAFYLCASSILQGIWSNQPQHFGDGTRLSIL.

This clonotype was counted a few times. The rearrangement uses TRBV12-3 or TRBV12-4 and TRBJ1-5; the D is unclear. Trimming removed 5 bases at V and 1 base at J, with 6 bases between. The CDR3 sequence is 13 residues long. The CDR3, as DNA: TGTGCCAGCAGTACCCGCAGCAATCAGCCCCAGCATTTT. Encoded protein: CASSTRSNQPQHF.

This clonotype was observed many times. This chain links TRBV29-1 with TRBJ1-1; tentatively, D is TRBD1 (5 bases). Germline lookup yields CDR1 SQVTM and CDR2 ANQGSEA. The V gene lost 6 bases and the J gene lost 1 base, with 9 bases spanning the gap. This CDR3 region has 12 residues. CDR3 DNA sequence: TGCAGCGTGGGACGACGGAACACTGAAGCTTTCTTT. This codes for CSVGRRNTEAFF.

This clonotype came up many times. The chain combines TRBV7-2 with TRBJ2-7; possible D gene TRBD2, 6 bases. Trimming removed 10 bases at V and 4 bases at J, with 23 bases between. Germline CDR1 is SGHTA and CDR2 is FQGNSA. The CDR3 contains 15 residues. CDR3 protein: CATRFSSLGGYEQYF. The CDR3, as DNA: TGTGCCACCAGGTTTTCTAGCCTGGGAGGTTACGAGCAGTACTTC.

At least ten counts were recorded for this clonotype. V gene TRBV7-9 combines with J gene TRBJ2-3, with 7 bases identical to TRBD1. CDR1 and CDR2 (germline): SEHNR, FQNEAQ (reference sequence). The trim removed 4 bases at V and 2 bases at J, leaving 12 bases unmatched. The CDR3 is 17 amino acids. CDR3 DNA sequence: TGTGCCAGCAGCTCGGGGACAGCCCTGATAAACACAGATACGCAGTATTTT. This translates into CASSSGTALINTDTQYF.

This chain uses TRBV20-1 with TRBJ2-4, with 9 nucleotides matching TRBD1. There are 15 residues in the CDR3. The junction had 7 bases not matched to a gene; V was cut back by 0 bases and J by 7 bases. Germline lookup yields CDR1 DFQATT and CDR2 SNEGSKA (reference sequence). Here the CDR3 reads CSARDHGTGRNIQYF. CDR3 sequence (DNA): TGCAGTGCTAGAGACCACGGGACAGGGAGGAACATTCAGTACTTC.

This clonotype was seen many times. The J gene is TRBJ2-3, the V gene TRBV20-1; TRBD2 aligns across 14 bases. Germline V gene sequence: CDR1 DFQATT, CDR2 SNEGSKA (reference sequence). The CDR3 spans 15 residues. The V segment lost 7 bases and the J segment 5 bases; nucleotides outside the gene matches: 8. Here the CDR3 DNA reads TGCAGTGTCCGACTAGCGGGAGGGCTTGAAGATACGCAGTATTTT. Translated, it gives CSVRLAGGLEDTQYF.